This is a list of T cell receptor beta chains from one sample in a study of Ad26.COV2.S vaccination and SARS-CoV-2 variants. The protocol was immunoSEQ multiplex PCR, while the TCRdb copy is restricted to in-frame clones and leaves out a portion. The data hold roughly 700,000 clones, with more than 70% observed a single time. The sample here was peripheral blood, taken in a trial of Ad26.COV2.S vaccine versus placebo. These receptors were taken from a person between 18 and 65 years old who received the Ad26.COV2.S COVID-19 vaccine or a placebo. The CDR3 runs from the conserved cysteine through the conserved F or W. The order of the fields is clone size, V gene, J gene, D gene, CDR3 DNA, CDR3 protein. The D gene is left open where the match is weak. The listing skips clone size in some rows; elsewhere it reads once, few, many or a size class.

NA,TRBV7-8,TRBJ2-3,NA,TGTGCCAGCAGCTTAGCGCATATAGGCTATACGCAGTATTTT,CASSLAHIGYTQYF
NA,TRBV6-6,TRBJ2-1,NA,TGTGCCAGCCGGGACCAAAACAATGAGCAGTTCTTC,CASRDQNNEQFF
NA,TRBV18,TRBJ2-7,NA,TGTGCCAGCTCACCGGCAGGATCGTCCTACGAGCAGTACTTC,CASSPAGSSYEQYF
NA,TRBV5-1,TRBJ2-3,NA,TGCGCCAGCAGCTTGATGCCCGGGCAAAGCACAGATACGCAGTATTTT,CASSLMPGQSTDTQYF
NA,TRBV27,TRBJ2-1,NA,TGTGCCAGCAGTTCCTCAAACCGACGGGGGTGGAGGGATGAGCAGTTCTTC,CASSSSNRRGWRDEQFF
NA,TRBV6-1,TRBJ1-2,NA,TGTGCCAGCAGGGAAGTGGCTAACTATGGCTACACCTTC,CASREVANYGYTF
NA,TRBV20-1,TRBJ2-7,NA,TGCAGTGCTAGAGGCGGCTACGAGCAGTACTTC,CSARGGYEQYF
NA,TRBV9,TRBJ1-1,NA,TGTGCCAGCAGCGTGTGGGGAGATACTGAAGCTTTCTTT,CASSVWGDTEAFF
NA,TRBV24-1,TRBJ2-1,NA,TGTGCCACCAGTGAAGCGGACAATGAGCAGTTCTTC,CATSEADNEQFF
NA,TRBV30,TRBJ1-5,NA,TGTGCCTGGAGTGCCGGGGGGACGGGGCAGCCCCAGCATTTT,CAWSAGGTGQPQHF
NA,TRBV7-9,TRBJ1-2,NA,TGTGCCAGCAGCTTTGGGGAAGATGGCTACACCTTC,CASSFGEDGYTF
NA,TRBV4-3,TRBJ1-2,TRBD1,TGCGCCAGCAGCCCGCTTGGGACAGGGAGAATTTCAGCTAACTATGGCTACACCTTC,CASSPLGTGRISANYGYTF
NA,TRBV5-1,TRBJ2-3,NA,TGCGCCAGCAGCCAGGGATTTACAGATACGCAGTATTTT,CASSQGFTDTQYF
NA,TRBV18,TRBJ2-3,NA,TGTGCCAGCTCCCCCGGACTATTTTTCACAGATACGCAGTATTTT,CASSPGLFFTDTQYF
NA,TRBV19,TRBJ1-2,NA,TGTGCCAGTAGTATGCGCGGTGGCTACACCTTC,CASSMRGGYTF
NA,TRBV11-2,TRBJ1-1,TRBD1,TGTGCCAGCAGCCTGGACAGGGGCGGTGAAGCTTTCTTT,CASSLDRGGEAFF
NA,TRBV10-3,TRBJ2-7,NA,TGTGCCATCAGAGGGACCGTCGGGGACGAGCAGTACTTC,CAIRGTVGDEQYF
once,TRBV7-3,TRBJ2-1,TRBD2,TGTGCCAGCAGCCCCGCCGCGCGGGGGGGATACAATGAGCAGTTCTTC,CASSPAARGGYNEQFF
NA,TRBV18,TRBJ2-1,NA,TGTGCCAGCTCTGGTACTCCCATGGGCAACAATGAGCAGTTCTTC,CASSGTPMGNNEQFF
NA,TRBV21-1,TRBJ2-7,NA,TGTGCCAGCAGCAAAGCGTTTGGAGGGGGAGGCTACGAGCAGTACTTC,CASSKAFGGGGYEQYF
NA,TRBV23-1,TRBJ2-4,NA,TGCGCCAGCAGACAATCCCTAGCAGAAATAGCCAAAAACATTCAGTACTTC,CASRQSLAEIAKNIQYF
NA,TRBV27,TRBJ2-4,NA,TGTGCCAGCAGTTTACGGGCTAGGGCGGGATTAGAAGGCATTCAGTACTTC,CASSLRARAGLEGIQYF
NA,TRBV10-2,TRBJ1-1,TRBD1,TGCGCCAGCAGAGGGGGCACAGACGCTTTCTTT,CASRGGTDAFF
NA,TRBV5-5,TRBJ2-1,NA,TGTGCCAGCAGCTGGACTGTTACACGAGAGCAGTTCTTC,CASSWTVTREQFF
NA,TRBV19,TRBJ2-3,TRBD2,TGTGCCAGTAGACGAGCGGGGGGCACAGATACGCAGTATTTT,CASRRAGGTDTQYF
once,TRBV6-2/TRBV6-3,TRBJ2-7,NA,TGTGCCAGCAGTTACTCGACTATATCAACCTACGAGCAGTACTTC,CASSYSTISTYEQYF
NA,TRBV14,TRBJ1-2,NA,TGTGCCAGCAGCCAAGTGTCGACAGACTATGGCTACACCTTC,CASSQVSTDYGYTF
NA,TRBV7-9,TRBJ1-3,NA,TGTGCCAGCAGTCCAAGTGGCGGACAGTCTGGAAACACCATATATTTT,CASSPSGGQSGNTIYF
NA,TRBV5-1,TRBJ2-5,NA,TGCGCCAGCAGCCCCACCCCCGGACGGCTCCAAGAGACCCAGTACTTC,CASSPTPGRLQETQYF
NA,TRBV9,TRBJ2-7,TRBD1,TGTGCCAGCAGCTCGGGACAGGGGTTCTACGAGCAGTACTTC,CASSSGQGFYEQYF
few,TRBV30,TRBJ2-1,TRBD2,TGTGCCTGGAGTCAGACTAGCGGGGTAGCCAATGAGCAGTTCTTC,CAWSQTSGVANEQFF
NA,TRBV20-1,TRBJ2-1,NA,TGCAGTGCTAGAGCCTACAATGAGCAGTTCTTC,CSARAYNEQFF
NA,TRBV2,TRBJ2-2,TRBD2,TGTGCCAGCGGTAGGACTAGCAACACCGGGGAGCTGTTTTTT,CASGRTSNTGELFF
few,TRBV7-9,TRBJ1-2,NA,TGTGCCAGCAGCCTACCTAAAACTACAGGCTACACCTTC,CASSLPKTTGYTF
once,TRBV18,TRBJ1-5,NA,TGTGCCAGCTCCCCACAGGGAGGGATCAATCAGCCCCAGCATTTT,CASSPQGGINQPQHF
NA,TRBV5-1,TRBJ1-1,NA,TGCGCCAGCAGCTTGGCCAGCGAAACTGAAGCTTTCTTT,CASSLASETEAFF
NA,TRBV10-3,TRBJ2-1,TRBD2,TGTGCCATCAGTGATCGGCTAGCGGGGCGCTCCTACAATGAGCAGTTCTTC,CAISDRLAGRSYNEQFF
NA,TRBV6-1,TRBJ2-5,NA,TGTGCCAGCAGTGATAGTGGTCAGGGAAAGACCCAGTACTTC,CASSDSGQGKTQYF
NA,TRBV27,TRBJ1-2,TRBD1,TGTGCCAGCAGTTATAGGGGGCTTGATGGCTACACCTTC,CASSYRGLDGYTF
once,TRBV19,TRBJ1-4,TRBD1,TGTGCCAGTAGTGGCGGGACAGGGGGAGAGGAAAAACTGTTTTTT,CASSGGTGGEEKLFF